The 7 T cell receptor beta chains in this list originate from one sample, sequenced in a study of blood T cell repertoires in COVID-19. Generated by immunoSEQ multiplex PCR, the TCRdb table keeps only in-frame clones and is missing some. The sample contains 300,000 to 500,000 clones, 88% of which appear only once. Sample: PBMCs or T cells enriched from blood (not recorded which). The receptor source for this set is a woman in her thirties with acute COVID-19.

The gene calls are TRBV7-2 and TRBJ2-5; 7 bases align to TRBD2. Trimming cost V 5 bases and J 7 bases; bases outside gene matches: 10. The CDR3 consists of 14 residues. Germline CDR1 and CDR2: SGHTA and FQGNSA. The CDR3: CASSPWAGVATQYF. CDR3 sequence (DNA): TGTGCCAGCAGCCCCTGGGCGGGGGTCGCGACCCAGTACTTC. Supplemented by reference TRBV7-2 and TRBJ2-5, the full variable domain reads GAGVSQSPSNKVTEKGKDVELRCDPISGHTALYWYRQSLGQGLEFLIYFQGNSAPDKSGLPSDRFSAERTGGSVSTLTIQRTQQEDSAVYLCASSPWAGVATQYFGPGTRLLVL.

The CDR3 is CASSVQGLDTGELFF. Here the CDR3 DNA reads TGTGCCAGCAGTGTACAGGGTTTAGACACCGGGGAGCTGTTTTTT. The V call is TRBV2, the J call TRBJ2-2, with a possible D match to TRBD1 (6 bases). With 4 bases removed from V and 3 bases from J, the gap between germline ends came to 12 bases. The CDR3 spans 15 residues. Germline V gene data show CDR1 as SNHLY and CDR2 as FYNNEI.

The rearrangement joins TRBV24-1 to TRBJ1-2, with 7 bases lining up with TRBD1. V shed 9 bases and J 6 bases; nucleotides not matched to a gene: 9. From germline, CDR1 is KGHDR and CDR2 SFDVKD. The CDR3 sequence is 13 residues long. The CDR3 spells CATGRTGSNGYTF. CDR3 DNA sequence: TGTGCCACCGGAAGGACAGGTTCTAATGGCTACACCTTC.

The V and J genes are TRBV9 and TRBJ1-5; 7 nucleotides agree with TRBD1. This CDR3 has 14 amino acids. Germline V gene sequence: CDR1 SGDLS, CDR2 YYNGEE. V gave up 4 bases and J gave up 2 bases; unmatched junction bases: 3. CDR3 loop: CASSSGTGNQPQHF. As DNA, the CDR3 is TGTGCCAGCAGCTCCGGGACAGGCAATCAGCCCCAGCATTTT.

This chain joins TRBV5-1 and TRBJ2-7; D uncertain. The CDR3 has 13 amino acids. Germline V gene sequence: CDR1 SGHRS, CDR2 YFSETQ. V lost 3 bases and J 6 bases, leaving 13 bases between the germline ends. In nucleotides, the CDR3 is TGCGCCAGCAGCTCTCTACCCTCCGCCGAGCAGTACTTC. Translation: CASSSLPSAEQYF.

In DNA, the CDR3 is TGTGCCAGCAGCTTAGGGCGCCTAGCGGGGAGTTTCTACGAGCAGTACTTC. It is translated as CASSLGRLAGSFYEQYF. V gene TRBV11-2 combines with J gene TRBJ2-7; TRBD2 matches 9 bases. Germline values: CDR1 SGHAT, CDR2 FQNNGV. This CDR3 has 17 amino acids. J lost 3 bases, V lost 1 base, and 10 bases had no gene match.

V and J are TRBV7-9 and TRBJ2-1, with a possible D match to TRBD1 (7 bases). Deletions cut 1 base from V and 5 bases from J, with 15 bases between. Germline assignment: CDR1 SEHNR and CDR2 FQNEAQ (reference sequence). This CDR3 spans 16 amino acids. Here the CDR3 reads CASSLVGGTENNEQFF. The CDR3, as DNA: TGTGCCAGCAGCTTAGTTGGGGGGACAGAAAACAATGAGCAGTTCTTC.